Listed below are T cell receptor beta chains from one sample, sequenced in a study of graft-versus-host responses after intestinal transplantation. The data were produced by immunoSEQ multiplex PCR, yet TCRdb's version contains in-frame clones alone and is incomplete. The data show 50,000 to 60,000 clones, with about nine tenths seen just once and 2% to 2.5% held by the top ten. No antigen has been assigned to these receptors. The specimen was unstimulated CD4+ T cells sorted from spleen or lymph node cells, collected before transplant. These receptor sequences come from a human donor who was the organ donor for an intestinal transplant. Each CDR3 is given with its conserved first and last residue. Each record gives: V gene, D gene, J gene, clone size, CDR3 DNA, CDR3 protein. The D gene is left open where the match is weak. Clone sizes are given selectively: once, few, many, or a class where the clone is expanded.

v_gene: TRBV7-9
d_gene: TRBD2
j_gene: TRBJ2-1
abundance: NA
CDR3nt: TGTGCCAGCAGCCCCTCCCCACTAGCGGTTGCCCACAATGAGCAGTTCTTC
CDR3aa: CASSPSPLAVAHNEQFF

v_gene: TRBV28
d_gene: TRBD2
j_gene: TRBJ2-2
abundance: NA
CDR3nt: TGTGCCAGCAGTTTTAGGACTAGCGGTACCGGGGAGCTGTTTTTT
CDR3aa: CASSFRTSGTGELFF

v_gene: TRBV19
d_gene: NA
j_gene: TRBJ1-4
abundance: NA
CDR3nt: TGTGCCAGTAGGCCGGGGTCTAATGAAAAACTGTTTTTT
CDR3aa: CASRPGSNEKLFF

v_gene: TRBV6-1
d_gene: NA
j_gene: TRBJ2-5
abundance: once
CDR3nt: TGTGCCAGCCAAAGGGGGCAAGAGACCCAGTACTTC
CDR3aa: CASQRGQETQYF

v_gene: TRBV29-1
d_gene: NA
j_gene: TRBJ2-1
abundance: NA
CDR3nt: TGCAGCGTTGAGGGGGGCCCTAGACTTTCCTACAATGAGCAGTTCTTC
CDR3aa: CSVEGGPRLSYNEQFF

v_gene: TRBV6-5
d_gene: TRBD2
j_gene: TRBJ2-1
abundance: NA
CDR3nt: TGTGCCACCAGGACTAGGAAAGACAATGAGCAGTTCTTC
CDR3aa: CATRTRKDNEQFF

v_gene: TRBV9
d_gene: TRBD2
j_gene: TRBJ2-1
abundance: NA
CDR3nt: TGTGCCAGCTCTAGCGGGAGATCCTACAATGAGCAGTTCTTC
CDR3aa: CASSSGRSYNEQFF

v_gene: TRBV4-1
d_gene: TRBD1
j_gene: TRBJ2-5
abundance: NA
CDR3nt: TGCGCCAGCAGCCAACTGGACAGGGGCCAGTACCAAGAGACCCAGTACTTC
CDR3aa: CASSQLDRGQYQETQYF

v_gene: TRBV11-2
d_gene: NA
j_gene: TRBJ2-3
abundance: NA
CDR3nt: TGTGCCAGCAGCTTGGAGCGAACACTAAACACAGATACGCAGTATTTT
CDR3aa: CASSLERTLNTDTQYF

v_gene: TRBV6-6
d_gene: NA
j_gene: TRBJ2-7
abundance: NA
CDR3nt: TGTGCCAGCAGTGACTACTACGAGCAGTACTTC
CDR3aa: CASSDYYEQYF

v_gene: TRBV7-2
d_gene: TRBD2
j_gene: TRBJ2-5
abundance: NA
CDR3nt: TGTGCCAGCAGCTTAGTAGCGGGAGGGACGGGAGAGACCCAGTACTTC
CDR3aa: CASSLVAGGTGETQYF

v_gene: TRBV28
d_gene: NA
j_gene: TRBJ1-3
abundance: few
CDR3nt: TGTGCCAGCAGTACCCTCAGGGGTGGTTCTGGAAACACCATATATTTT
CDR3aa: CASSTLRGGSGNTIYF

v_gene: TRBV6-5
d_gene: NA
j_gene: TRBJ2-1
abundance: NA
CDR3nt: TGTGCCAGCAGGTACTCGTCCCTGGGGGAGCAGTTCTTC
CDR3aa: CASRYSSLGEQFF

v_gene: TRBV5-1
d_gene: NA
j_gene: TRBJ2-2
abundance: NA
CDR3nt: TGCGCCAGCAGCTTGGTGGGTTGGAACACCGGGGAGCTGTTTTTT
CDR3aa: CASSLVGWNTGELFF

v_gene: TRBV28
d_gene: NA
j_gene: TRBJ2-1
abundance: NA
CDR3nt: TGTGCCAGCAGGGCCGGGCCCACTGTCCCATATGAGCAGTTCTTC
CDR3aa: CASRAGPTVPYEQFF

v_gene: TRBV27
d_gene: NA
j_gene: TRBJ2-3
abundance: NA
CDR3nt: TGTGCCAGCAGTTTGGGGCGGGACACAGATACGCAGTATTTT
CDR3aa: CASSLGRDTDTQYF

v_gene: TRBV10-1
d_gene: TRBD2
j_gene: TRBJ2-3
abundance: NA
CDR3nt: TGCGCCAGCAACCGGGACCGATTTTCGGGGGGGAACAGCACAGATACGCAGTATTTT
CDR3aa: CASNRDRFSGGNSTDTQYF

v_gene: TRBV5-1
d_gene: TRBD2
j_gene: TRBJ2-5
abundance: NA
CDR3nt: TGCGCCAGCAGCGCCCCCGGACTAGCGGGAGCTACGGAGACCCAGTACTTC
CDR3aa: CASSAPGLAGATETQYF

v_gene: TRBV4-3
d_gene: TRBD1
j_gene: TRBJ2-7
abundance: NA
CDR3nt: TGCGCCAGCCCTAGGGCCCCGGGACAGCACGAGCAGTACTTC
CDR3aa: CASPRAPGQHEQYF

v_gene: TRBV7-9
d_gene: NA
j_gene: TRBJ2-2
abundance: NA
CDR3nt: TGTGCCAGCAGCTTTTTCTCCACCGGGGAGCTGTTTTTT
CDR3aa: CASSFFSTGELFF

v_gene: TRBV5-4
d_gene: NA
j_gene: TRBJ2-5
abundance: NA
CDR3nt: TGTGCCAGCAGCTTGGCCAGGGGAGAGGAGACCCAGTACTTC
CDR3aa: CASSLARGEETQYF

v_gene: TRBV5-1
d_gene: TRBD1
j_gene: TRBJ1-1
abundance: NA
CDR3nt: TGCGCCAGCAGCCCTGGGACAGGGCCGGGAGGGACTGAAGCTTTCTTT
CDR3aa: CASSPGTGPGGTEAFF

v_gene: TRBV19
d_gene: NA
j_gene: TRBJ2-5
abundance: NA
CDR3nt: TGTGCCAGCAAGGGAGAGACCCAGTACTTC
CDR3aa: CASKGETQYF

v_gene: TRBV19
d_gene: NA
j_gene: TRBJ2-3
abundance: NA
CDR3nt: TGTGCCAGTGCCCGACAGAACCCTCTAAGCACAGATACGCAGTATTTT
CDR3aa: CASARQNPLSTDTQYF

v_gene: TRBV4-2
d_gene: NA
j_gene: TRBJ1-5
abundance: NA
CDR3nt: TGTGCCAGCAGCCCCAGGGGTAGCAATCAGCCCCAGCATTTT
CDR3aa: CASSPRGSNQPQHF

v_gene: TRBV4-2
d_gene: TRBD1
j_gene: TRBJ2-7
abundance: NA
CDR3nt: TGTGCCAGCAGCCAAAACCACTACGGGACAGTGGTATCCTACGAGCAGTACTTC
CDR3aa: CASSQNHYGTVVSYEQYF

v_gene: TRBV11-2
d_gene: NA
j_gene: TRBJ2-2
abundance: NA
CDR3nt: TGTGCCAGCAGCGAACTTAGTAGGGGCGGGGAGCTGTTTTTT
CDR3aa: CASSELSRGGELFF

v_gene: TRBV5-5
d_gene: NA
j_gene: TRBJ2-7
abundance: NA
CDR3nt: TGTGCCAGCAGCTTGGAAGCTTTACCGGGCGAGCAGTACTTC
CDR3aa: CASSLEALPGEQYF

v_gene: TRBV18
d_gene: NA
j_gene: TRBJ2-2
abundance: once
CDR3nt: TGTGCCGGCTCGTCGGAGAGCACCGGGGAGCTGTTTTTT
CDR3aa: CAGSSESTGELFF

v_gene: TRBV15
d_gene: NA
j_gene: TRBJ2-7
abundance: NA
CDR3nt: TGTGCCACCAGCAGAGATGGGGGGTACGAGCAGTACTTC
CDR3aa: CATSRDGGYEQYF

v_gene: TRBV7-8
d_gene: NA
j_gene: TRBJ2-3
abundance: once
CDR3nt: TGTGCCAGCAGCTTAGCCCTGAAGCGCCCCACAGATACGCAGTATTTT
CDR3aa: CASSLALKRPTDTQYF

v_gene: TRBV28
d_gene: TRBD1
j_gene: TRBJ2-1
abundance: NA
CDR3nt: TGTGCCAGCAGTCCCAGGGTTGGGACAGAACACAATGAGCAGTTCTTC
CDR3aa: CASSPRVGTEHNEQFF

v_gene: TRBV30
d_gene: TRBD1
j_gene: TRBJ2-5
abundance: NA
CDR3nt: TGTGCCTGGAGTTTGACAGGGGGTCGAGAGACCCAGTACTTC
CDR3aa: CAWSLTGGRETQYF

v_gene: TRBV5-1
d_gene: NA
j_gene: TRBJ2-7
abundance: NA
CDR3nt: TGCGCCAGCAGCTTGGGTATCGGGGGCCCTGGGGCTTTTGAGCAGTACTTC
CDR3aa: CASSLGIGGPGAFEQYF

v_gene: TRBV28
d_gene: NA
j_gene: TRBJ2-2
abundance: NA
CDR3nt: TGTGCCAGCAGCCGTGCCGGGACGTGGGGCGGGGAGCTGTTTTTT
CDR3aa: CASSRAGTWGGELFF

v_gene: TRBV5-4
d_gene: NA
j_gene: TRBJ1-2
abundance: NA
CDR3nt: TGTGCCAGCAGCTTGGACGGGAACTATGGCTACACCTTC
CDR3aa: CASSLDGNYGYTF

v_gene: TRBV18
d_gene: TRBD1
j_gene: TRBJ2-7
abundance: NA
CDR3nt: TGTGCCAGCTCACCCTTGGGACAGGGGGCCTCCTACGAGCAGTACTTC
CDR3aa: CASSPLGQGASYEQYF

v_gene: TRBV28
d_gene: NA
j_gene: TRBJ2-2
abundance: NA
CDR3nt: TGTGCCATTGCGGGACAGCTGAGTACCGGGGAGCTGTTTTTT
CDR3aa: CAIAGQLSTGELFF

v_gene: TRBV15
d_gene: TRBD1
j_gene: TRBJ2-3
abundance: once
CDR3nt: TGTGCCACCAGCCCCTGGGGAATCGGGACAGGGATTACAGATACGCAGTATTTT
CDR3aa: CATSPWGIGTGITDTQYF

v_gene: TRBV4-2
d_gene: TRBD1
j_gene: TRBJ1-5
abundance: NA
CDR3nt: TGTGCCAGCAGCCAAGGTGGGGACAGTGGACAGCCCCAGCATTTT
CDR3aa: CASSQGGDSGQPQHF

v_gene: TRBV27
d_gene: TRBD1
j_gene: TRBJ1-5
abundance: NA
CDR3nt: TGTGCCAGCAGTCCGAACCTTGGTACTAGGCCGGGACAGGGGAGCATTTATAGCAATCAGCCCCAGCATTTT
CDR3aa: CASSPNLGTRPGQGSIYSNQPQHF

v_gene: TRBV19
d_gene: NA
j_gene: TRBJ1-5
abundance: NA
CDR3nt: TGTGCCAGTAGTATAGGGGGTCAGCCCCAGCATTTT
CDR3aa: CASSIGGQPQHF

v_gene: TRBV28
d_gene: NA
j_gene: TRBJ1-2
abundance: NA
CDR3nt: TGTGCCAGCAGCGCCACAGGATCTCTCAACTATGGCTACACCTTC
CDR3aa: CASSATGSLNYGYTF

v_gene: TRBV6-5
d_gene: NA
j_gene: TRBJ1-5
abundance: NA
CDR3nt: TGTGCCAGCAGTTTTCGGGGAGATCAGCCCCAGCATTTT
CDR3aa: CASSFRGDQPQHF

v_gene: TRBV28
d_gene: TRBD1
j_gene: TRBJ1-4
abundance: NA
CDR3nt: TGTGCCAGCAGTTTCTCATACCCCCCGGGACAGGAATTTAATGAAAAACTGTTTTTT
CDR3aa: CASSFSYPPGQEFNEKLFF

v_gene: TRBV7-2
d_gene: NA
j_gene: TRBJ2-2
abundance: NA
CDR3nt: TGTGCCAGCAGCTTCCGGGACTTCTACACCGGGGAGCTGTTTTTT
CDR3aa: CASSFRDFYTGELFF

v_gene: TRBV6-1
d_gene: TRBD2
j_gene: TRBJ2-5
abundance: NA
CDR3nt: TGTGCCAGCAGTGAAATGGTAGCGGGGGCTGGCGGGACCCAGTACTTC
CDR3aa: CASSEMVAGAGGTQYF

v_gene: TRBV30
d_gene: NA
j_gene: TRBJ1-5
abundance: NA
CDR3nt: TGTGCCTGGAGTGTTACCAGGGTTAATCAGCCCCAGCATTTT
CDR3aa: CAWSVTRVNQPQHF

v_gene: TRBV15
d_gene: TRBD2
j_gene: TRBJ2-1
abundance: NA
CDR3nt: TGTGCCACCAGCAGGACTAGCGGGAGCAATGAGCAGTTCTTC
CDR3aa: CATSRTSGSNEQFF

v_gene: TRBV5-3
d_gene: TRBD2
j_gene: TRBJ2-1
abundance: NA
CDR3nt: TGTGCCAGAAGCTTCAGACTAGCGGGATACTACAATGAGCAGTTCTTC
CDR3aa: CARSFRLAGYYNEQFF

v_gene: TRBV4-2
d_gene: NA
j_gene: TRBJ2-1
abundance: NA
CDR3nt: TGTGCCAGCAGCCAAGAGACAGGAGGGGCCAATGAGCAGTTCTTC
CDR3aa: CASSQETGGANEQFF